The 29 T cell receptor beta chains reported below all come from one sample, sequenced in a study of OX40 agonist ivuxolimab in advanced cancers. TCRdb keeps only in-frame clones here, not all; method: immunoSEQ multiplex PCR. Altogether tens of thousands of clones are present, around nine tenths being singletons, with the ten largest covering 0.6% to 0.75%. Sequencing was performed on CD4+ or CD8+ T cells sorted from blood, taken in a trial of the OX40 agonist ivuxolimab. The receptors were gathered from an adult with an advanced solid tumor such as melanoma, head and neck, liver or kidney cancer.

V and J are TRBV6-5 and TRBJ1-4, with TRBD1 identical over 11 bases. The CDR3 totals 15 residues. CDR1 MNHEY and CDR2 SVGAGI come from the germline V gene. With 7 bases clipped from V and 3 bases from J, the junction kept 4 bases outside the gene matches. The CDR3 reads CASTGQGAANEKLFF. For the CDR3, the DNA is TGTGCCAGCACCGGACAGGGGGCAGCTAATGAAAAACTGTTTTTT.

The genes are TRBV9 and TRBJ2-1; D may be TRBD2 (6 bases). V lost 4 bases, J lost 2 bases, and 13 bases lay in between. CDR3 size: 15 residues. Per the germline V gene, CDR1 is SGDLS and CDR2 is YYNGEE. The CDR3 coding sequence is TGTGCCAGCAGCCCCTTAGCGGAACCCTACAATGAGCAGTTCTTC. Encoded protein: CASSPLAEPYNEQFF.

This clone occurred once. The rearrangement joins TRBV28 to TRBJ2-2; 10 bases match TRBD2. Trimming took 3 bases from V and 4 from J; bases not matched to a gene: 5. The length of the CDR3 is 16 residues. Germline loops: CDR1 MDHEN, CDR2 SYDVKM. CDR3 amino acids: CASSFLAGVRTGELFF. CDR3 coding DNA: TGTGCCAGCAGTTTCCTAGCGGGAGTTCGCACCGGGGAGCTGTTTTTT.

J is TRBJ2-5 and V is TRBV6-5; maybe TRBD2 (6 bases). This CDR3 is 15 amino acids long. CDR1 and CDR2 from the germline V gene are MNHEY and SVGAGI. The V end was cut by 3 bases, the J end by 2 bases, with 13 bases between. In DNA, the CDR3 is TGTGCCAGCAGTTATTGGGGGGTCCTTCAAGAGACCCAGTACTTC. Translated: CASSYWGVLQETQYF.

This clone was seen just once. The chain combines TRBV16 with TRBJ2-5, with a weak D call TRBD2 (6 bases). In germline, CDR1 is KGHSY, CDR2 FQNENV. The CDR3 is made up of 16 amino acids. V lost 0 bases, J lost 2 bases, and 13 bases lay in between. The CDR3 spells CASSQSFIAEQETQYF. CDR3 sequence (DNA): TGTGCCAGCAGCCAATCCTTCATAGCGGAACAAGAGACCCAGTACTTC.

V usage is TRBV4-2 and J usage is TRBJ2-1, with 8 bases that match TRBD2. The CDR3 totals 15 residues. V lost 1 base to trimming and J lost 7 bases; unmatched junction nucleotides: 6. Germline CDR1 LGHNA, CDR2 YNFKEQ. The DNA for the CDR3 is TGTGCCAGCAGCCAAGCGGGAGGGCCGGATAATGAGCAGTTCTTC. Residues: CASSQAGGPDNEQFF.

CDR3 bases: TGTGCCAGCAGTGTGGACTTTCAAGAGACCCAGTACTTC. This sequence encodes CASSVDFQETQYF. The chain uses TRBV2 and TRBJ2-5, with D maybe TRBD2 (5 bases). The CDR3 is made up of 13 amino acids. Germline assignment: CDR1 SNHLY and CDR2 FYNNEI. Trimming stripped 4 bases from V and 2 bases from J, with 8 bases between.

CDR3 protein: CASSLPRSYEQYF. CDR3 nucleotide sequence: TGTGCCAGCAGCTTGCCGCGCTCCTACGAGCAGTACTTC. The rearrangement links TRBV5-4 to TRBJ2-7, with D unclear. The CDR3 runs to 13 residues. Looked up from germline, CDR1 is SGHNT and CDR2 is YYREEE (reference sequence). Deletions cut 1 base from V and 0 bases from J, with 5 bases between.

The chain combines TRBV27 with TRBJ2-7, with D hard to call. The CDR3 spans 15 residues. The germline V gene encodes CDR1 MNHEY and CDR2 SMNVEV (reference sequence). V was clipped by 2 bases and J by 6 bases, with 17 bases between them. In nucleotides, the CDR3 is TGTGCCAGCAGTTTACCCGAGGCCGGGCCCTCCGAGCAGTACTTC. Residues: CASSLPEAGPSEQYF.

This clone was recorded once. CDR3 sequence: CASSITGGRSQPQHF. The CDR3 DNA follows: TGTGCCAGTAGTATCACAGGGGGCAGGAGTCAGCCCCAGCATTTT. The chain employs TRBV19 and TRBJ1-5; 9 bases line up with TRBD1. The V gene end was trimmed by 3 bases and the J gene end by 6 bases; junction bases not matched to a gene: 6. Germline lookup yields CDR1 LNHDA and CDR2 SQIVND (reference sequence). The CDR3 is 15 residues long.

The CDR3 sequence is CASSPRVHRPYSNQPQHF. DNA for the CDR3: TGTGCCAGCTCACCCAGGGTCCACCGACCTTATAGCAATCAGCCCCAGCATTTT. This chain links TRBV18 with TRBJ1-5, with a tentative D call TRBD1 (5 bases). Germline-derived CDR1 and CDR2 are KGHSH and LQKENI. V was shortened by 3 bases and J by 0 bases, with 18 bases between the two germline ends. The CDR3 length is 18 residues. The full variable domain, its missing parts supplied by reference TRBV18 and TRBJ1-5, is NAGVMQNPRHLVRRRGQEARLRCSPMKGHSHVYWYRQLPEEGLKFMVYLQKENIIDESGMPKERFSAEFPKEGPSILRIQQVVRGDSAAYFCASSPRVHRPYSNQPQHFGDGTRLSIL.

This sequence joins TRBV6-5 and TRBJ2-5, with D possibly being TRBD1 (5 bases). The germline V gene encodes CDR1 MNHEY and CDR2 SVGAGI. Trimming left V 7 bases short and J 0 bases short, with 6 bases between. The CDR3 is 12 residues long. The chain's CDR3 is CASTGYQETQYF. The CDR3, as DNA: TGTGCCAGCACAGGGTACCAAGAGACCCAGTACTTC.

V gene TRBV10-3 combines with J gene TRBJ1-1; D remains unclear. Germline V CDR1 and CDR2: ENHRY, SYGVKD. V was clipped by 4 bases and J by 0 bases, with 12 bases between them. The CDR3 is 15 residues long. The DNA for the CDR3 is TGTGCCATCAGTGTAAAAGCCAGGCTGAACACTGAAGCTTTCTTT. Its protein is CAISVKARLNTEAFF.

This clone was seen only once. The CDR3, as DNA: TGCGCCAGCAGCTTGGTCTGGGACAGCTCCTACGAGCAGTACTTC. Its protein is CASSLVWDSSYEQYF. The gene calls are TRBV5-1 and TRBJ2-5; 7 bases map to TRBD1. The J call is in doubt because the DNA end fits TRBJ2-7 better. Germline V gives CDR1 SGHRS, CDR2 YFSETQ. The CDR3 covers 15 residues.

This clone was picked up one time. The chain recombines TRBV6-5 with TRBJ1-5; D may be TRBD1 (5 bases). The CDR3 runs to 15 residues. V dropped 5 bases and J dropped 2 bases, with 13 bases sitting between them. The germline CDR1 and CDR2 sequences are MNHEY and SVGAGI. In DNA, the CDR3 is TGTGCCAGCAGTCAGGGAAACTCGGGCAATCAGCCCCAGCATTTT. Protein: CASSQGNSGNQPQHF.

The V call is TRBV7-3, the J call TRBJ2-7; D gene unclear. V was clipped by 1 base and J by 4 bases, with 20 bases between them. Germline V gene sequence: CDR1 SGHTA, CDR2 FQGTGA. This CDR3 is built from 17 residues. The CDR3 sequence is CASSLIPVGQAFYEQYF. Written as DNA, the CDR3 is TGTGCCAGCAGCTTAATTCCTGTCGGGCAGGCTTTTTACGAGCAGTACTTC.

The V call is TRBV18, the J call TRBJ1-2; 9 bases are a match to TRBD1. Germline V gene data show CDR1 as KGHSH and CDR2 as LQKENI. There are 15 residues in the CDR3. V lost 2 bases to trimming and J lost 1 base; unmatched junction nucleotides: 2. Written as DNA, the CDR3 is TGTGCCAGCTCACCAGGGACAGGGTATAACTATGGCTACACCTTC. Translating it yields CASSPGTGYNYGYTF.

The rearrangement joins TRBV28 to TRBJ2-7; 8 bases fit TRBD1. V lost 5 bases and J lost 1; bases outside the gene matches: 7. This CDR3 is built from 15 residues. Germline CDR1 and CDR2: MDHEN and SYDVKM. For the CDR3, the DNA is TGTGCCAGCAGTGCCAGACAGGGGTATTCCTACGAGCAGTACTTC. Translating it yields CASSARQGYSYEQYF.

This clone appeared a few times. The chain recombines TRBV10-3 with TRBJ2-7; possibly TRBD2 for D (5 bases). The CDR3 spans 15 residues. With 6 bases removed from V and 2 bases from J, the gap between germline ends came to 17 bases. Germline CDR1 and CDR2: ENHRY and SYGVKD. As DNA, the CDR3 is TGTGCCATCAGAAGGGCCGTAGGAGGCCCCTACGAGCAGTACTTC. Translated, it gives CAIRRAVGGPYEQYF.

This chain connects TRBV30 to TRBJ1-4, with D possibly TRBD1 on 6 matching bases. Trimming shortened V by 0 bases and J by 7 bases, and 15 bases separated the two germline ends. CDR1 is GTSNPN and CDR2 is SVGIG in the germline V gene (reference sequence). This CDR3 has 15 amino acids. This CDR3 reads CAWSVQEGVGEKLFF. Here the CDR3 DNA reads TGTGCCTGGAGTGTACAAGAGGGGGTAGGTGAAAAACTGTTTTTT. Combining the CDR3 with reference TRBV30 and TRBJ1-4 gives the whole variable domain SQTIHQWPATLVQPVGSPLSLECTVEGTSNPNLYWYRQAAGRGLQLLFYSVGIGQISSEVPQNLSASRPQDRQFILSSKKLLLSDSGFYLCAWSVQEGVGEKLFFGSGTQLSVL.

Only one count was recorded for this clone. CDR3: CAWSGKGGPSEKLFF. CDR3 nucleotides: TGTGCCTGGAGTGGAAAGGGGGGGCCTAGTGAAAAACTGTTTTTT. V gene TRBV30 combines with J gene TRBJ1-4; possible D gene TRBD1, 6 bases. The V gene's germline CDR1 is GTSNPN and CDR2 SVGIG (reference sequence). The CDR3 consists of 15 residues. V was pared by 1 base and J by 7 bases, with 16 bases between.

This clone occurred a few times. This chain joins TRBV28 and TRBJ1-1; 7 nucleotides align to TRBD1. CDR3 length: 15 residues. V trimming: 4 bases; J trimming: 3 bases; junction bases outside the gene matches: 8. Germline loops: CDR1 MDHEN, CDR2 SYDVKM. As DNA, the CDR3 is TGTGCCAGCAGTTCTCCAGGGGGGAGGGACACTGAAGCTTTCTTT. This codes for CASSSPGGRDTEAFF.

The chain carries TRBV28 and TRBJ1-5, with a tentative D call TRBD1 (6 bases). CDR1 is MDHEN, CDR2 SYDVKM, per germline. The CDR3 extends over 15 amino acids. V dropped 3 bases and J dropped 2 bases, with 11 bases sitting between them. The CDR3 region has the DNA TGTGCCAGCAGTTTTTCAGGGGCGGGCAATCAGCCCCAGCATTTT. Its protein product is CASSFSGAGNQPQHF.

The rearrangement joins TRBV6-1 to TRBJ2-1; no reliable D call. Germline values: CDR1 MNHNS, CDR2 SASEGT. The CDR3 consists of 13 residues. The germline V and J ends were trimmed by 5 bases and 3 bases, with 8 bases remaining between them. The CDR3 here is CASSPTSYNEQFF. The CDR3 nucleotides read TGTGCCAGCAGTCCGACGAGCTACAATGAGCAGTTCTTC.

The chain joins TRBV4-1 to TRBJ2-2; 12 bases map to TRBD2. J gave up 7 bases and V 1 base, and 7 bases lay outside the gene matches. Germline-derived CDR1 and CDR2 are MGHRA and YSYEKL. This CDR3 has 17 amino acids. CDR3 coding DNA: TGCGCCAGCAGCCAAGTTCTAGCGGGGGGGCTTGACGGGGAGCTGTTTTTT. Translated, it gives CASSQVLAGGLDGELFF.

The chain carries TRBV7-2 and TRBJ1-3; 7 bases line up with TRBD1. The CDR3 loop spans 15 amino acids. The V gene's germline CDR1 is SGHTA and CDR2 FQGNSA. Germline trimming cut 1 base from V and 4 bases from J; bases unmatched to any gene: 4. The CDR3 loop reads CASSLVRGLGNTIYF. The CDR3 nucleotides read TGTGCCAGCAGCTTAGTGAGGGGGCTCGGAAACACCATATATTTT.

The chain carries TRBV7-9 and TRBJ2-3; 13 bases fit TRBD2. Per germline, CDR1 SEHNR and CDR2 FQNEAQ (reference sequence). V lost 5 bases, J lost 0 bases, and 8 bases stayed unmatched. This CDR3 comprises 18 residues. CDR3 DNA: TGTGCCAGCAGCCATCCGGGACTAGCGGGGAAAAGCACAGATACGCAGTATTTT. Protein: CASSHPGLAGKSTDTQYF.

The V and J genes are TRBV19 and TRBJ2-7; tentatively, D is TRBD1 or TRBD2 (5 bases each). Germline-derived CDR1 and CDR2 are LNHDA and SQIVND (reference sequence). With 6 bases removed from V and 2 bases from J, the gap between germline ends came to 20 bases. The CDR3 is 16 amino acids. The DNA for the CDR3 is TGTGCCAGTAGCCGAGCATCGGGACGAAGCACCTACGAGCAGTACTTC. Protein: CASSRASGRSTYEQYF.

The chain employs TRBV2 and TRBJ1-4, with 8 bases matching TRBD1. The V and J ends lost 6 bases and 4 bases, in that order; junction bases with no gene match: 4. The V gene's germline CDR1 is SNHLY and CDR2 FYNNEI. The CDR3 runs 14 residues. The CDR3 is CASRGGQVNEKLFF. Here the CDR3 DNA reads TGTGCCAGCAGGGGGGGACAGGTTAATGAAAAACTGTTTTTT.